Listed below are T cell receptor beta chains from one sample, sequenced in a study of cytomegalovirus exposure and HLA in healthy donors. Assay: immunoSEQ multiplex PCR; the TCRdb copy retains only in-frame clones and omits some. Among 100,000 to 150,000 clones, roughly 74% were seen once, and the ten largest hold approximately 3.9%. The sample consisted of PBMCs. The receptor source for this set is a woman aged 45 to 65 in good health and CMV-seropositive. CDR3s include the opening cysteine and the closing phenylalanine or tryptophan. Each record gives: V gene, CDR3 protein.

>TRBV27
CASSLSGGADTQYF
>TRBV5-8
CASSRRDTGIYGYTF
>TRBV13
CASSSGVTSGGTSGSNEQFF
>TRBV10-3
CAISETYILTGSGGGYTF
>TRBV5-1
CASRSGTVQETQYF
>TRBV4-1
CASRLTGNEGEQYF
>TRBV4-2
CASSQENSGELFF
>TRBV19
CASSPTRRNSPLHF
>TRBV27
CASSSTGGFAYEQYF
>TRBV4-1
CASSQGRQGDTDTQYF
>TRBV21-1
CASREGTGGYTEAFF
>TRBV7-2
CASSLGTDEQYF
>TRBV29-1
CSVVSGSVTEAFF
>TRBV6-1
CASSESLATNEKLFF
>TRBV29-1
CSVEDPGGGQPQHF
>TRBV5-1
CASSPDPGDGTEAFF
>TRBV28
CASSPSGQNYGYTF
>TRBV6-6
CASSSYTEAFF
>TRBV4-2
CASSHPRDPTYEQYF
>TRBV7-9
CASSLRGNSGNTIYF
>TRBV19
CASTPGGQSYNEQFF
>TRBV9
CASSEGPRDRGAEAFF
>TRBV6-6
CASMRDSQETQYF
>TRBV5-1
CASSLDFSSYEQYF
>TRBV5-1
CASSLMAGGTNTGELFF
>TRBV19
CASSIPGTFPNSPLHF
>TRBV5-1
CASSMFSGGLFNEQFF
>TRBV9
CASSVNPTSGGNTGELFF
>TRBV11-1
CASSLAQKGQGYEQYF
>TRBV27
CASSGGTDTQYF
>TRBV7-8
CASGLAGRTDTQYF
>TRBV7-9
CASSSPTGFYEQYF
>TRBV19
CASSIGGSGAFF
>TRBV7-2
CASSSVGGVGYGQYF
>TRBV4-1
CASSRIGAAYGYTF
>TRBV7-8
CASSKTSGALSEQYF
>TRBV27
CASSSVVLTGELFF
>TRBV27
CASSLAGGAPGELFF
>TRBV28
CASRPTTGIYGYTF
>TRBV2
CASITRPRGTGELFF
>TRBV7-3
CASSSSQGYEQYF
>TRBV19
CASTPRGGYNEQFF
>TRBV15
CATSRDRAAWGQGYEQYF
>TRBV9
CASSGIRGMSTDTQYF
>TRBV2
CASRTRDRPRTYSNQPQHF